One and the same sample provided the 30 T cell receptor beta chains below, sequenced in a study of cytomegalovirus exposure and HLA in healthy donors. Assay used: immunoSEQ multiplex PCR; TCRdb lists only in-frame clones, some missing. The repertoire consists of about 240,000 clones, with around 87% occurring once and the leading ten covering roughly 1.2%. Sequencing input: PBMCs. The receptor set was obtained from a woman aged 25 to 45 in good health and CMV-seropositive.

This clone was recorded at least ten times. The chain joins TRBV10-1 to TRBJ2-1, with TRBD2 matching over 7 bases. CDR3 length: 14 residues. J was trimmed by 10 bases and V by 2 bases; bases with no gene match: 8. Per the germline V gene, CDR1 is WNHNN and CDR2 is SYGVQD (reference sequence). CDR3: CASSETLTSAEQFF. CDR3 nucleotide sequence: TGCGCCAGCAGTGAGACCCTAACTAGCGCCGAGCAGTTCTTC.

V gene TRBV6-5 combines with J gene TRBJ2-7, with a possible D match to TRBD2 (5 bases). Trimming took off 3 bases at V and 5 bases at J, with 14 bases between the two ends. The length of the CDR3 is 14 residues. Germline V gives CDR1 MNHEY, CDR2 SVGAGI. The CDR3 DNA follows: TGTGCCAGCAGTTATGAAGAGGGTAGGAACGAGCAGTACTTC. The encoded protein is CASSYEEGRNEQYF.

This sequence joins TRBV5-6 and TRBJ1-2; D may be TRBD1 (5 bases). The CDR3 sequence is 15 residues long. V shed 4 bases and J shed 1 base, with 14 bases lying between them. Per germline, CDR1 SGHDT and CDR2 YYEEEE. The CDR3 loop reads CASSRLGADNYGYTF. Here the CDR3 DNA reads TGTGCCAGCAGCCGCCTTGGGGCGGATAACTATGGCTACACCTTC.

This chain connects TRBV18 to TRBJ2-7, with D uncertain. Germline V gene data show CDR1 as KGHSH and CDR2 as LQKENI. Trimming left V 0 bases short and J 1 base short, with 10 bases between. The CDR3 runs to 15 residues. The CDR3 spells CASSPPLVTSYEQYF. CDR3 in DNA: TGTGCCAGCTCACCACCGCTAGTAACTTCCTACGAGCAGTACTTC. Looking up the rest from reference TRBV18 and TRBJ2-7 gives the full variable domain: NAGVMQNPRHLVRRRGQEARLRCSPMKGHSHVYWYRQLPEEGLKFMVYLQKENIIDESGMPKERFSAEFPKEGPSILRIQQVVRGDSAAYFCASSPPLVTSYEQYFGPGTRLTVT.

The chain uses TRBV27 and TRBJ2-1; D is possibly TRBD2 (5 bases). CDR3 length: 14 residues. Deletions cut 7 bases from V and 5 bases from J, with 15 bases between. Germline CDR1 and CDR2: MNHEY and SMNVEV (reference sequence). This CDR3 is CASKPGGGNNEQFF. DNA of the CDR3: TGTGCCAGCAAGCCCGGAGGAGGAAACAATGAGCAGTTCTTC.

This chain connects TRBV5-1 to TRBJ2-7, with TRBD1 identical over 8 bases. CDR1 and CDR2 (germline): SGHRS, YFSETQ. This CDR3 spans 15 amino acids. After removal of 0 bases from V and 6 bases from J, the junction contained 8 bases not matched to a gene. The CDR3 bases are TGCGCCAGCAGCTTGGGTGGACAGGGCCTCTTCGAGCAGTACTTC. Its translation: CASSLGGQGLFEQYF.

The chain recombines TRBV7-9 with TRBJ2-2; unclear D gene. The CDR3 totals 13 residues. Deletions cut 9 bases from V and 1 base from J, with 9 bases between. From germline, CDR1 is SEHNR and CDR2 FQNEAQ (reference sequence). The CDR3 protein is CARTDMNTGELFF. CDR3 coding DNA: TGTGCCAGAACAGACATGAACACCGGGGAGCTGTTTTTT.

The chain carries TRBV5-4 and TRBJ2-2; no definite D call. Per the germline V gene, CDR1 is SGHNT and CDR2 is YYREEE (reference sequence). Between the trimmed V and J ends, which lost 1 base and 6 bases, there was a span of 10 bases. The CDR3 covers 14 residues. The CDR3 nucleotides are TGTGCCAGCAGCTTGCGACTCGACCCCGGGGAGCTGTTTTTT. It translates to CASSLRLDPGELFF.

The gene calls are TRBV5-1 and TRBJ2-7; TRBD1 might be the D (6 bases). Per the germline V gene, CDR1 is SGHRS and CDR2 is YFSETQ. The CDR3 extends over 15 amino acids. Trimming removed 3 bases at V and 0 bases at J, with 13 bases between. The CDR3 here is CASSWGQGLSYEQYF. CDR3 sequence (DNA): TGCGCCAGCAGCTGGGGGCAGGGCCTCTCCTACGAGCAGTACTTC.

The chain is built from TRBV6-5 and TRBJ2-3, with TRBD2 identical over 10 bases. CDR1 and CDR2 (germline): MNHEY, SVGAGI. This CDR3 region has 14 residues. The V gene end was trimmed by 6 bases and the J gene end by 6 bases; junction bases not matched to a gene: 6. As DNA, the CDR3 is TGTGCCAGCAGAACGCCGGGACTAGCGGATACGCAGTATTTT. Translation gives CASRTPGLADTQYF.

Of note for this clone: An end of the junction differs from the germline gene, which may be a read error. CDR3 bases: TGTGCTAGCAGCTTGACAGGGGACACTGAAGCTTTCTTT. This translates into CASSLTGDTEAFF. The chain links TRBV7-7 to TRBJ1-1; TRBD1 matches 8 bases. The CDR3 loop spans 13 amino acids. Germline-derived CDR1 and CDR2 are SSHAT and FNYEAQ (reference sequence).

The chain joins TRBV11-2 to TRBJ2-3, with D unresolved. Trimming removed 2 bases from V and 6 bases from J, with 12 bases in between. The CDR3 extends over 14 amino acids. Germline V gene sequence: CDR1 SGHAT, CDR2 FQNNGV. CDR3 amino acids: CASSLSDPADTQYF. The CDR3 DNA sequence: TGTGCCAGCAGCTTATCCGATCCCGCGGATACGCAGTATTTT.

The chain has TRBV5-1 and TRBJ2-7; unclear D gene. The germline CDR1 and CDR2 sequences are SGHRS and YFSETQ. The V end lost 4 bases, the J end lost 1 base, and 9 bases lay between the germline ends. This CDR3 comprises 13 residues. The CDR3 region has the DNA TGCGCCAGCAGCCTCGAGGTATCCTACGAGCAGTACTTC. It is translated as CASSLEVSYEQYF. The full variable domain, its missing parts supplied by reference TRBV5-1 and TRBJ2-7, is KAGVTQTPRYLIKTRGQQVTLSCSPISGHRSVSWYQQTPGQGLQFLFEYFSETQRNKGNFPGRFSGRQFSNSRSEMNVSTLELGDSALYLCASSLEVSYEQYFGPGTRLTVT.

This sequence joins TRBV5-1 and TRBJ2-7, with TRBD2 identical over 8 bases. V gave up 4 bases and J gave up 0 bases; unmatched junction bases: 9. Germline V gives CDR1 SGHRS, CDR2 YFSETQ. This CDR3 comprises 16 residues. CDR3 bases: TGCGCCAGCAGCCGAATTACTAGCGGTAGCTCCTACGAGCAGTACTTC. Residues: CASSRITSGSSYEQYF.

The rearrangement links TRBV5-1 to TRBJ2-3; 8 bases fit TRBD2. The germline CDR1 and CDR2 sequences are SGHRS and YFSETQ. This CDR3 contains 15 residues. Trimming took 2 bases from V and 2 from J; bases not matched to a gene: 4. The chain's CDR3 is CASSFVAGSTDTQYF. The CDR3 DNA reads as TGCGCCAGCAGCTTCGTAGCGGGGTCCACAGATACGCAGTATTTT.

This clone was observed once. This chain links TRBV7-2 with TRBJ1-5; D is unresolved. The CDR3 consists of 15 residues. Germline V lookup: CDR1 SGHTA, CDR2 FQGNSA. The V end lost 2 bases, the J end lost 0 bases, and 8 bases lay between the germline ends. As DNA, the CDR3 is TGTGCCAGCAGCTTATCCTCACTTAGCAATCAGCCCCAGCATTTT. Protein sequence: CASSLSSLSNQPQHF.

The chain employs TRBV5-1 and TRBJ1-4; perhaps TRBD1 as D (6 bases). The CDR3 spans 15 residues. Germline CDR1 is SGHRS and CDR2 is YFSETQ. Trimming removed 2 bases at V and 7 bases at J, with 15 bases between. The CDR3 DNA reads TGCGCCAGCAGCTTCGGACAGCTAGAAAGTGAAAAACTGTTTTTT. Protein sequence: CASSFGQLESEKLFF.

Here the CDR3 reads CASSPPDRISNYGYTF. Here the CDR3 DNA reads TGTGCCAGCAGTCCCCCGGACAGGATATCTAACTATGGCTACACCTTC. The V gene is TRBV28, the J gene TRBJ1-2, with TRBD1 matching over 7 bases. This CDR3 is 16 amino acids long. J gave up 0 bases and V 5 bases, and 9 bases lay outside the gene matches. CDR1 is MDHEN, CDR2 SYDVKM, per germline.

V gene TRBV27 combines with J gene TRBJ2-7; 8 positions agree with TRBD2. The CDR3 is 13 amino acids. Germline CDR1 is MNHEY and CDR2 is SMNVEV (reference sequence). V lost 3 bases and J lost 5; bases outside the gene matches: 3. The CDR3 reads CASSFGRGHEQYF. The DNA for the CDR3 is TGTGCCAGCAGTTTCGGGAGGGGTCACGAGCAGTACTTC.

The chain has TRBV29-1 and TRBJ2-7, with 7 bases matching TRBD2. The CDR3 length is 13 residues. J gave up 4 bases and V 3 bases, and 6 bases lay outside the gene matches. Germline assignment: CDR1 SQVTM and CDR2 ANQGSEA. Written as DNA, the CDR3 is TGCAGCGTTGATGGCGGGGGAATATACGAGCAGTACTTC. Residues: CSVDGGGIYEQYF.

This clone is a singleton in its sample. The CDR3 bases are TGTGCCAGCAGCCCCGTACTAGCGGGGGCCTACGAGCAGTACTTC. Its translation: CASSPVLAGAYEQYF. This chain uses TRBV7-6 with TRBJ2-7; 11 positions match TRBD2. V shed 5 bases and J 2 bases; nucleotides not matched to a gene: 5. CDR1 and CDR2 (germline): SGHVS, FNYEAQ. This CDR3 has 15 residues.

V usage is TRBV15 and J usage is TRBJ1-2, with D possibly matching TRBD1 (5 bases). The V end was cut by 0 bases, the J end by 6 bases, with 14 bases between. From germline, CDR1 is LNHNV and CDR2 YYDKDF (reference sequence). This CDR3 spans 15 amino acids. CDR3 sequence (DNA): TGTGCCACCAGCAGAGAGGTTGGGGGGTGGGATGGCTACACCTTC. Its translation is CATSREVGGWDGYTF.

The chain carries TRBV5-6 and TRBJ1-1; a weak D match, TRBD1 (5 bases). Germline V lookup: CDR1 SGHDT, CDR2 YYEEEE. Trimming took 0 bases from V and 3 from J, leaving 6 bases between them. The CDR3 runs 13 residues. In DNA, the CDR3 is TGTGCCAGCAGCTTGGTCAGGGACACTGAAGCTTTCTTT. It codes for CASSLVRDTEAFF.

This chain links TRBV9 with TRBJ2-7; 12 bases fit TRBD2. The CDR3 extends over 18 amino acids. The ends lost 0 bases at V and 4 bases at J; junction bases unmatched: 11. Germline loops: CDR1 SGDLS, CDR2 YYNGEE. The CDR3 nucleotides read TGTGCCAGCAGCGTAGGCCCTAGCGGGAGGGCCGGTCCGTACGAGCAGTACTTC. Its protein product is CASSVGPSGRAGPYEQYF.

This rearrangement joins TRBV29-1 to TRBJ2-3, with a weak D call TRBD1 (5 bases). Per germline, CDR1 SQVTM and CDR2 ANQGSEA. This CDR3 is 12 amino acids long. This CDR3 is CGAGAPRDTQYF. The CDR3, as DNA: TGCGGGGCTGGGGCTCCCCGGGATACGCAGTATTTT.

Only a few counts were recorded for this clone. The V gene is TRBV9, the J gene TRBJ1-3; D unresolved. Per the germline V gene, CDR1 is SGDLS and CDR2 is YYNGEE. V gave up 4 bases and J gave up 4 bases, with 9 bases separating them. The CDR3 spans 13 residues. The CDR3 reads CASSLTFGNTIYF. CDR3 bases: TGTGCCAGCAGCTTGACATTCGGAAACACCATATATTTT. Drawing the rest from reference TRBV9 and TRBJ1-3, the complete variable domain is DSGVTQTPKHLITATGQRVTLRCSPRSGDLSVYWYQQSLDQGLQFLIQYYNGEERAKGNILERFSAQQFPDLHSELNLSSLELGDSALYFCASSLTFGNTIYFGEGSWLTVV.

In this sample, this clone turned up once. The gene calls are TRBV10-1 and TRBJ1-4; D possibly corresponds to TRBD1 (5 bases). The germline CDR1 and CDR2 sequences are WNHNN and SYGVQD (reference sequence). This CDR3 has 18 amino acids. V gave up 2 bases and J gave up 6 bases, with 22 bases separating them. CDR3 coding DNA: TGCGCCAGCAGTGAGCCTCAACGGGGGAAAGATGTCGATGAAAAACTGTTTTTT. Translated: CASSEPQRGKDVDEKLFF.

The V gene is TRBV4-1, the J gene TRBJ1-4; D gene uncertain. V was trimmed by 4 bases and J by 0 bases, leaving 6 bases between them. CDR3 length: 14 amino acids. Germline lookup yields CDR1 MGHRA and CDR2 YSYEKL. CDR3 protein: CASSRLATNEKLFF. CDR3 nucleotides: TGCGCCAGCAGCCGCCTAGCAACTAATGAAAAACTGTTTTTT.

The chain links TRBV7-6 to TRBJ2-3, with 13 bases fitting TRBD2. The germline gives CDR1 SGHVS, CDR2 FNYEAQ. The CDR3 sequence is 16 residues long. V lost 5 bases to trimming and J lost 2 bases; unmatched junction nucleotides: 4. The CDR3 nucleotides are TGTGCCAGCAGCACGGGACTAGCGGGGAACACAGATACGCAGTATTTT. Protein: CASSTGLAGNTDTQYF. Combining the CDR3 with reference TRBV7-6 and TRBJ2-3 gives the whole variable domain GAGVSQSPRYKVTKRGQDVALRCDPISGHVSLYWYRQALGQGPEFLTYFNYEAQQDKSGLPNDRFSAERPEGSISTLTIQRTEQRDSAMYRCASSTGLAGNTDTQYFGPGTRLTVL.

This clone has a handful of counts. The V call is TRBV7-2, the J call TRBJ2-7, with 9 bases identical to TRBD2. The germline gives CDR1 SGHTA, CDR2 FQGNSA. CDR3 size: 15 residues. The V segment lost 2 bases and the J segment 2 bases; nucleotides outside the gene matches: 4. CDR3: CASSLRSGGTYEQYF. DNA for the CDR3: TGTGCCAGCAGCTTACGAAGCGGGGGGACCTACGAGCAGTACTTC. Full variable domain (missing parts from reference TRBV7-2 and TRBJ2-7): GAGVSQSPSNKVTEKGKDVELRCDPISGHTALYWYRQSLGQGLEFLIYFQGNSAPDKSGLPSDRFSAERTGGSVSTLTIQRTQQEDSAVYLCASSLRSGGTYEQYFGPGTRLTVT.